This TCR beta chain appears in the sequencing data of a study of radiotherapy plus CTLA-4 blockade in lung cancer. Study information: Across the patients, objective responses occurred in approximately 18%, and disease control in 30% to 35%.

In chemo-refractory metastatic non-small-cell lung cancer, patients got ipilimumab CTLA-4 blockade together with focal radiation. This clone was seen only a few times. TCRdb's copy holds only in-frame clones and misses some; the assay was immunoSEQ multiplex PCR. Here the sample spans almost 55,000 clones, 79% being singletons. The CDR3 sequence is 14 residues long. Deletions cut 4 bases from V and 4 bases from J, with 10 bases between. The V gene's germline CDR1 is KGHSH and CDR2 LQKENI. The V gene is TRBV18, the J gene TRBJ1-4, with D possibly matching TRBD1 (5 bases). Sequences were derived from peripheral blood, sampled from a patient treated with radiotherapy plus ipilimumab. This TCR came from a human donor with non-small cell lung cancer who had a partial response to radiotherapy plus ipilimumab. The CDR3 DNA reads as TGTGCCAGCTCACAGGGGCGACTTAATGAAAAACTGTTTTTT. Its translation is CASSQGRLNEKLFF.